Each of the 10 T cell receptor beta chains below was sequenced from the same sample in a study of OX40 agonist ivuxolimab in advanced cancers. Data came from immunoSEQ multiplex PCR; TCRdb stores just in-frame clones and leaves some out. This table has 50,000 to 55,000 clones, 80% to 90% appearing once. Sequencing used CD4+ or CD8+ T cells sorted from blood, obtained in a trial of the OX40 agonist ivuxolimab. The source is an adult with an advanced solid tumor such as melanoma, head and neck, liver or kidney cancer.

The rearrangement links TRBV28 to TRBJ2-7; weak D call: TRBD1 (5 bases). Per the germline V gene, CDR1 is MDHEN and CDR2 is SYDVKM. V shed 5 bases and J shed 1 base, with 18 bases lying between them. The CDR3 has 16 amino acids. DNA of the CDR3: TGTGCCAGCAGTCCCCTCCGAGACAGCCTATCCTACGAGCAGTACTTC. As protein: CASSPLRDSLSYEQYF.

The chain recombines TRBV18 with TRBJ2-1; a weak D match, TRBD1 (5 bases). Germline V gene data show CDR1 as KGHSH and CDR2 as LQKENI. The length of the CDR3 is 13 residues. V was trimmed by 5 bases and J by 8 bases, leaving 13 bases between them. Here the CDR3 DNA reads TGTGCCAGCTCATACTCTCAGGGCGATGAGCAGTTCTTC. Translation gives CASSYSQGDEQFF.

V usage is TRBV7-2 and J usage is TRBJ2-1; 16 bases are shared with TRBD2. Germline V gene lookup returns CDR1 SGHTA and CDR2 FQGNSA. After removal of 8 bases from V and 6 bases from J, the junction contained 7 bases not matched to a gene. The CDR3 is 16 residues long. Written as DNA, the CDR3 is TGTGCCAGCTCGGGACTAGCGGGAGGGCTTGGCAATGAGCAGTTCTTC. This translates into CASSGLAGGLGNEQFF.

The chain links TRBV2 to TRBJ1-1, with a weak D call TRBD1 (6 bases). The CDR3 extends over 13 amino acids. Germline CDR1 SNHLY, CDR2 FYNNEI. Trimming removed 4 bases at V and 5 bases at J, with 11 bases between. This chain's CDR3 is CASSVGGSTEAFF. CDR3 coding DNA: TGTGCCAGCAGTGTAGGGGGAAGTACTGAAGCTTTCTTT.

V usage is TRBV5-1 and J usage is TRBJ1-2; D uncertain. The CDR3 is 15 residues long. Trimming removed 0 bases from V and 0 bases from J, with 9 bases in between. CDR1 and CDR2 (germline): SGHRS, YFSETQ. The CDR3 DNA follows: TGCGCCAGCAGCTTGGAGGGATCTTCTAACTATGGCTACACCTTC. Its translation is CASSLEGSSNYGYTF. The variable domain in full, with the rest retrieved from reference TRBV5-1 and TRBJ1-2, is KAGVTQTPRYLIKTRGQQVTLSCSPISGHRSVSWYQQTPGQGLQFLFEYFSETQRNKGNFPGRFSGRQFSNSRSEMNVSTLELGDSALYLCASSLEGSSNYGYTFGSGTRLTVV.

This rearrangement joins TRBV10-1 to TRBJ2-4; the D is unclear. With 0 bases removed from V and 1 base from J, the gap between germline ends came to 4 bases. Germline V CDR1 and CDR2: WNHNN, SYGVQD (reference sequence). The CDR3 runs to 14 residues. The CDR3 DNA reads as TGCGCCAGCAGTGAGTCGACCGCCAAAAACATTCAGTACTTC. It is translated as CASSESTAKNIQYF.

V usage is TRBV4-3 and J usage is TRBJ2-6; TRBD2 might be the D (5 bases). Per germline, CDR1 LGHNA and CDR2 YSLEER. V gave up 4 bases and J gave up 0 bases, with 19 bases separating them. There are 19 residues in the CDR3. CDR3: CASSRGYAYAISGANVLTF. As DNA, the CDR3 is TGCGCCAGCAGCCGCGGGTACGCATATGCCATCTCTGGGGCCAACGTCCTGACTTTC.

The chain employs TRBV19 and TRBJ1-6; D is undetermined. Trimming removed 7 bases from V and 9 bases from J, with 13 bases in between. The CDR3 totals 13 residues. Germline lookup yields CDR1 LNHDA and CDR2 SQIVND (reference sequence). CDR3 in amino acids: CASTPVRGSPLHF. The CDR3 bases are TGTGCCAGTACCCCAGTAAGAGGTTCACCCCTCCACTTT.

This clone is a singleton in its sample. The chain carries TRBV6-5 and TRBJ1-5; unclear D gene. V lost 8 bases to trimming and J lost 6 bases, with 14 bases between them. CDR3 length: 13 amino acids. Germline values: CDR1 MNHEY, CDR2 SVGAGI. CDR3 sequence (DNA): TGTGCCAGCCGTGGAGCAACGGGTCAGCCCCAGCATTTT. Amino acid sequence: CASRGATGQPQHF.

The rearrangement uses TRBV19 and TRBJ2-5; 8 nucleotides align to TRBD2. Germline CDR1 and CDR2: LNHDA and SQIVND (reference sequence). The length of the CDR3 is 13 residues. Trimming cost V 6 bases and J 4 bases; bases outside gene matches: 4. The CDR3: CASRPLAGETQYF. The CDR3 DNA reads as TGTGCCAGTAGGCCTCTAGCGGGAGAGACCCAGTACTTC. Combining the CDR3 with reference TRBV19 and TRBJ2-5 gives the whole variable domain DGGITQSPKYLFRKEGQNVTLSCEQNLNHDAMYWYRQDPGQGLRLIYYSQIVNDFQKGDIAEGYSVSREKKESFPLTVTSAQKNPTAFYLCASRPLAGETQYFGPGTRLLVL.